These 5 T cell receptor beta chains came from one sample sequenced in a study of CD8+ T cells in alopecia areata. Extracted RNA was reverse transcribed, and the resulting cDNA served as sequencing template. This table comes from immunoSEQ multiplex PCR, and its TCRdb copy is limited to in-frame clones, with some not included. The sample includes some 210,000 clones, 57% seen only once; the top ten take around 0.46%. This specimen consisted of CD4+ T cells sorted from blood, obtained at week 0. The receptors were gathered from a human donor with alopecia areata.

The sample holds a few counts of this clone. CDR3 sequence (DNA): TGTGCCAGCAGCTTAGTGGGGCAGGGGAAGGGCTACACCTTC. It encodes CASSLVGQGKGYTF. The chain couples TRBV7-2 to TRBJ1-2; tentative D call: TRBD1 (6 bases). The CDR3 has 14 amino acids. Between the trimmed V and J ends, which lost 1 base and 8 bases, there was a span of 14 bases. CDR1 and CDR2 from the germline V gene are SGHTA and FQGNSA. The entire variable domain, with the rest obtained from reference TRBV7-2 and TRBJ1-2, is as follows: GAGVSQSPSNKVTEKGKDVELRCDPISGHTALYWYRQSLGQGLEFLIYFQGNSAPDKSGLPSDRFSAERTGGSVSTLTIQRTQQEDSAVYLCASSLVGQGKGYTFGSGTRLTVV.

This sequence joins TRBV6-5 and TRBJ1-1; no clear D gene. Germline assignment: CDR1 MNHEY and CDR2 SVGAGI. Trimming pared 0 bases from V and 5 bases from J, leaving 7 bases between. The CDR3 is 13 residues long. CDR3 sequence: CASSYSFPTEAFF. As DNA, the CDR3 is TGTGCCAGCAGTTACTCGTTCCCAACTGAAGCTTTCTTT.

In this sample, this clone turned up a few times. The genes are TRBV29-1 and TRBJ2-7; 7 bases match TRBD1. CDR1 is SQVTM, CDR2 ANQGSEA, per germline. With 6 bases clipped from V and 7 bases from J, the junction kept 12 bases outside the gene matches. This CDR3 region has 13 residues. Written as DNA, the CDR3 is TGCAGCGTGTTCCAGGGACAGACAGGGGAGCAGTACTTC. Translated: CSVFQGQTGEQYF.

The chain combines TRBV29-1 with TRBJ2-3, with a possible D match to TRBD2 (5 bases). V was cut by 7 bases and J by 6 bases, with 8 bases left in between. CDR3 length: 10 amino acids. The germline CDR1 and CDR2 sequences are SQVTM and ANQGSEA. The CDR3 is CSGSGDTQYF. The CDR3 region has the DNA TGCAGCGGGTCGGGGGATACGCAGTATTTT.

This clone was recorded once. The V call is TRBV19, the J call TRBJ2-1; D uncertain. Looked up from germline, CDR1 is LNHDA and CDR2 is SQIVND (reference sequence). This CDR3 has 16 amino acids. V lost 1 base, J lost 9 bases, and 19 bases lay in between. This CDR3 is CASSIVFGLEVAEQFF. CDR3 coding DNA: TGTGCCAGTAGTATAGTATTTGGGCTAGAGGTCGCTGAGCAGTTCTTC.